This T cell receptor beta chain was retrieved from a study of shared clonotypes between healthy human individuals. It was CD45RO-negative cells, positively selected for CCR7, that made up naive CD8 cells, with terminally differentiated effector memory CD45RA+ cells excluded. Study results and caveats: Estimated richness was generally greater in naive than memory subsets. Clonotypes shared by all four sorted-subset donors had higher generation probabilities than non-shared clonotypes.

This table comes from immunoSEQ multiplex PCR, and its TCRdb copy is limited to in-frame clones, with some not included. The profile shows fewer than 800,000 clones, about 91% of them singletons. The ends lost 1 base at V and 4 bases at J; junction bases unmatched: 2. CDR3 length equals 15 residues. Germline loops: CDR1 SGHTA, CDR2 FQGNSA. On this clone itself: No antigen is known for it.

This rearrangement joins TRBV7-2 to TRBJ2-3, with 10 bases that match TRBD2. The sample comprised naive CD8+ T cells sorted from blood. The receptor was isolated from a young man in good health. CDR3 amino acids: CASSLVAGGADTQYF. The CDR3 nucleotides are TGTGCCAGCAGCTTAGTAGCGGGAGGTGCAGATACGCAGTATTTT.